What follows are 8 T cell receptor beta chains derived from one specimen sequenced in a study of Ad26.COV2.S vaccination and SARS-CoV-2 variants. Method: immunoSEQ multiplex PCR; TCRdb's copy keeps in-frame clones and lacks some. Among 350,000 to 400,000 clones, about 88% were seen once, and the ten largest hold 3.5%. Sample treatment: around 19 received Ad26.COV2.S at low or high dose, single or two shots; a few received placebo; per-sample allocation not given. All samples were drawn on day 63, counting from the first vaccine or placebo injection. The material was peripheral blood, obtained in a trial of Ad26.COV2.S vaccine versus placebo. The receptors stem from a person aged 18-65 years who received the Ad26.COV2.S COVID-19 vaccine or a placebo.

The CDR3 reads CARLTGVTAFF. In nucleotides, the CDR3 is TGTGCCAGGCTGACAGGGGTCACGGCTTTCTTT. This sequence joins TRBV19 and TRBJ1-1, with 8 bases identical to TRBD1. V lost 9 bases to trimming and J lost 11 bases; unmatched junction nucleotides: 8. The CDR3 covers 11 residues. CDR1 and CDR2 from the germline V gene are LNHDA and SQIVND (reference sequence).

The chain uses TRBV19 and TRBJ2-5, with unresolved D. The CDR3 has 13 amino acids. Germline CDR1 reads LNHDA; CDR2 reads SQIVND (reference sequence). Trimming took off 5 bases at V and 2 bases at J, with 9 bases between the two ends. CDR3 DNA: TGTGCCAGTAGTTCGTGGCAGCAAGAGACCCAGTACTTC. Translating gives CASSSWQQETQYF.

This chain links TRBV6-6 with TRBJ1-5; D ambiguous. V gave up 10 bases and J gave up 7 bases, with 14 bases separating them. CDR1 and CDR2 (germline): MNHNY, SVGAGI (reference sequence). The CDR3 spans 12 residues. This CDR3 is CATSGGRQPQHF. DNA of the CDR3: TGTGCCACCTCCGGAGGGCGCCAGCCCCAGCATTTT.

The rearrangement links TRBV19 to TRBJ1-6; unclear D gene. This CDR3 is built from 14 residues. Germline-derived CDR1 and CDR2 are LNHDA and SQIVND (reference sequence). V was pared by 5 bases and J by 6 bases, with 11 bases between. The DNA of the CDR3 is TGTGCCAGTAGTTACGGGCTAACTAATTCACCCCTCCACTTT. Translated, it gives CASSYGLTNSPLHF.

This chain uses TRBV5-1 with TRBJ1-2, with a possible D match to TRBD1 (6 bases). The V gene's germline CDR1 is SGHRS and CDR2 YFSETQ. The CDR3 consists of 14 residues. V lost 0 bases, J lost 3 bases, and 9 bases lay in between. The chain's CDR3 is CASSLGTVDYGYTF. The CDR3 DNA is TGCGCCAGCAGCTTGGGGACAGTAGACTATGGCTACACCTTC.

The rearrangement links TRBV10-2 to TRBJ1-1; D remains unclear. The V end was cut by 7 bases, the J end by 1 base, with 13 bases between. The CDR3 is 14 residues long. Germline V CDR1 and CDR2: WSHSY, SAAADI. CDR3 loop: CASKEREGNTEAFF. DNA of the CDR3: TGCGCCAGCAAGGAAAGGGAGGGGAACACTGAAGCTTTCTTT.

This clone was counted only a few times. The chain combines TRBV5-4 with TRBJ1-2, with a possible D match to TRBD1 (6 bases). V was pared by 3 bases and J by 7 bases, with 10 bases between. CDR3 size: 12 residues. CDR1 is SGHNT, CDR2 YYREEE, per germline (reference sequence). The CDR3 nucleotides are TGTGCCAGCAGCTACCAGGGGATTGGCTACACCTTC. Translating gives CASSYQGIGYTF.

The V gene is TRBV7-2, the J gene TRBJ2-3, with D possibly matching TRBD2 (7 bases). The V gene lost 1 base and the J gene lost 3 bases, with 20 bases spanning the gap. In germline, CDR1 is SGHTA, CDR2 FQGNSA. This CDR3 has 18 amino acids. CDR3 bases: TGTGCCAGCAGCTTAGGTTATTTCGCGGGGGCGGGGACAGATACGCAGTATTTT. Residues: CASSLGYFAGAGTDTQYF. Drawing the rest from reference TRBV7-2 and TRBJ2-3, the complete variable domain is GAGVSQSPSNKVTEKGKDVELRCDPISGHTALYWYRQSLGQGLEFLIYFQGNSAPDKSGLPSDRFSAERTGGSVSTLTIQRTQQEDSAVYLCASSLGYFAGAGTDTQYFGPGTRLTVL.